Below, 18 T cell receptor beta chains from the same sample are listed, as sequenced in a study of blood T cells in healthy people across ages. A second 7 to 11 cycle PCR used barcoded and J-beta primers. TCRdb re-analysed the 5' RACE reads in MiXCR, keeping a single row per CDR3 protein. The table shows 450,000 to 650,000 distinct CDR3 sequences, with more than 20% occurring only once. The sample also formed part of further work on T cells of mothers and their children.

The sequencing sample was made of blood. These receptors were collected from a boy between 5 and 17 years old in good health.

This clonotype was observed a few times. The chain employs TRBV4-2 and TRBJ2-7, with D unresolved. The CDR3 spans 15 residues. The germline V gene encodes CDR1 LGHNA and CDR2 YNFKEQ. The V end was cut by 1 base, the J end by 7 bases, with 17 bases between. Here the CDR3 reads CASSQVPSTPREQYF. The CDR3, as DNA: TGTGCCAGCAGCCAAGTCCCCAGCACCCCCAGGGAGCAGTACTTC.

The chain couples TRBV28 to TRBJ1-4; 7 bases line up with TRBD1. Germline CDR1 reads MDHEN; CDR2 reads SYDVKM. The CDR3 runs to 16 residues. The trim removed 6 bases at V and 15 bases at J, leaving 22 bases unmatched. CDR3 DNA sequence: TGTGCCAGCAGGCCTCGATGGGCAGGGGGTCCCGTCGTTATGTTTTTT. Translating gives CASRPRWAGGPVVMFF.

The V and J genes are TRBV28 and TRBJ2-1; TRBD2 matches 11 bases. Near its end, the DNA agrees better with TRBJ2-5, so the J call may be wrong. CDR3 length: 16 residues. Germline loops: CDR1 MDHEN, CDR2 SYDVKM. CDR3 loop: CASRGGLAVIQETQYF. The CDR3 nucleotides read TGTGCCAGCAGAGGGGGACTAGCGGTGATTCAAGAGACCCAGTACTTC.

CDR3 sequence: CASKQGLTGETQYF. The CDR3 DNA reads as TGTGCCAGCAAGCAGGGGTTGACTGGAGAGACCCAGTACTTC. The chain is built from TRBV7-8 and TRBJ2-5; a possible D gene is TRBD1 (6 bases). The CDR3 covers 14 residues. Per germline, CDR1 SGHVS and CDR2 FQNEAQ. V was clipped by 7 bases and J by 4 bases, with 16 bases between them.

The chain couples TRBV7-9 to TRBJ2-3, with 9 bases fitting TRBD1. The CDR3 runs to 16 residues. The trim removed 5 bases at V and 5 bases at J, leaving 11 bases unmatched. CDR1 and CDR2 (germline): SEHNR, FQNEAQ (reference sequence). CDR3 in amino acids: CASSAPGTGLEDTQYF. The CDR3 DNA sequence: TGTGCCAGCAGCGCGCCCGGGACAGGGTTAGAAGATACGCAGTATTTT. The full variable domain, completed using reference TRBV7-9 and TRBJ2-3, is DTGVSQNPRHKITKRGQNVTFRCDPISEHNRLYWYRQTLGQGPEFLTYFQNEAQLEKSRLLSDRFSAERPKGSFSTLEIQRTEQGDSAMYLCASSAPGTGLEDTQYFGPGTRLTVL.

This clonotype has a count of ten or more. The chain recombines TRBV3-1 with TRBJ2-7; 7 bases are a match to TRBD1. V was clipped by 6 bases and J by 3 bases; unmatched bases: 5. The CDR3 is 13 amino acids. The germline CDR1 and CDR2 sequences are LGHDT and YNNKEL (reference sequence). This CDR3 reads CASRRQGFYEQYF. CDR3 in DNA: TGTGCCAGCAGGCGACAGGGATTCTACGAGCAGTACTTC.

The genes are TRBV5-1 and TRBJ2-7, with no clear D. The CDR3 is 12 amino acids. V gave up 0 bases and J gave up 7 bases, with 8 bases separating them. Germline CDR1 SGHRS, CDR2 YFSETQ. The CDR3 region has the DNA TGCGCCAGCAGCTTGGTTAGGGAAGAGCAGTACTTC. Protein sequence: CASSLVREEQYF.

The chain carries TRBV9 and TRBJ1-6; the D gene is possibly TRBD1 (5 bases). The V and J ends lost 4 bases and 8 bases respectively, with 16 bases between them. The length of the CDR3 is 15 residues. Germline V CDR1 and CDR2: SGDLS, YYNGEE. The CDR3 bases are TGTGCCAGCAGCCGGGGAACAGGTTTCGATTCACCCCTCCACTTT. Translation gives CASSRGTGFDSPLHF. The entire variable domain, with the rest obtained from reference TRBV9 and TRBJ1-6, is as follows: DSGVTQTPKHLITATGQRVTLRCSPRSGDLSVYWYQQSLDQGLQFLIQYYNGEERAKGNILERFSAQQFPDLHSELNLSSLELGDSALYFCASSRGTGFDSPLHFGNGTRLTVT.

The chain uses TRBV30 and TRBJ1-5, with D perhaps matching TRBD1 (5 bases). V dropped 3 bases and J dropped 0 bases, with 12 bases sitting between them. Germline V gene sequence: CDR1 GTSNPN, CDR2 SVGIG (reference sequence). CDR3 size: 15 residues. The CDR3 is CAWRPREHSNQPQHF. CDR3 nucleotides: TGTGCCTGGAGGCCCAGGGAACATAGCAATCAGCCCCAGCATTTT.

The chain employs TRBV30 and TRBJ2-3; 13 bases are shared with TRBD2. The trim removed 2 bases at V and 6 bases at J, leaving 5 bases unmatched. The CDR3 has 15 residues. CDR1 GTSNPN and CDR2 SVGIG come from the germline V gene (reference sequence). The CDR3: CAWSTSGGDLDTQYF. The DNA for the CDR3 is TGTGCCTGGAGTACTAGCGGGGGGGATTTGGATACGCAGTATTTT.

The rearrangement links TRBV6-5 to TRBJ2-7; 11 positions agree with TRBD1. J was trimmed by 4 bases and V by 0 bases; bases with no gene match: 5. This CDR3 has 16 residues. Germline assignment: CDR1 MNHEY and CDR2 SVGAGI. In nucleotides, the CDR3 is TGTGCCAGCAGTTACTCGTCAGGGACAGGGGGTTACGAGCAGTACTTC. This sequence encodes CASSYSSGTGGYEQYF.

The rearrangement joins TRBV20-1 to TRBJ2-5; no clear D gene. Germline-derived CDR1 and CDR2 are DFQATT and SNEGSKA (reference sequence). Trimming stripped 3 bases from V and 3 bases from J, with 11 bases between. The CDR3 spans 13 residues. CDR3 bases: TGCAGTGCTAGGCGCCCGGAAGAAGAGACCCAGTACTTC. The encoded protein is CSARRPEEETQYF.

The V and J genes are TRBV4-3 and TRBJ1-4; D gene unclear. Germline V gene sequence: CDR1 LGHNA, CDR2 YSLEER. V was pared by 0 bases and J by 5 bases, with 22 bases between. CDR3 length: 19 residues. CDR3 in amino acids: CASSQDQDRTPIRNEKLFF. In DNA form, the CDR3 reads TGCGCCAGCAGCCAAGATCAGGACCGTACTCCAATACGGAATGAAAAACTGTTTTTT.

J is TRBJ1-2 and V is TRBV20-1; weak D call: TRBD1 (6 bases). V was pared by 2 bases and J by 1 base, with 8 bases between. This CDR3 region has 13 residues. The V gene's germline CDR1 is DFQATT and CDR2 SNEGSKA (reference sequence). The CDR3 DNA sequence: TGCAGTGCTAGAACAGGGCATAACTATGGCTACACCTTC. Translation: CSARTGHNYGYTF.

The V and J genes are TRBV29-1 and TRBJ1-1; TRBD1 is a possible D gene (6 bases). Per germline, CDR1 SQVTM and CDR2 ANQGSEA. The CDR3 sequence is 12 residues long. Trimming took off 4 bases at V and 4 bases at J, with 10 bases between the two ends. The CDR3: CSVGQGRTEAFF. CDR3 nucleotide sequence: TGCAGCGTTGGGCAGGGGCGCACTGAAGCTTTCTTT.

This clonotype was detected only a few times. The chain combines TRBV9 with TRBJ1-1; tentative D call: TRBD1 (5 bases). Germline V lookup: CDR1 SGDLS, CDR2 YYNGEE. CDR3 length: 13 residues. The V end was cut by 0 bases, the J end by 5 bases, with 8 bases between. The CDR3 nucleotides are TGTGCCAGCAGCGTAGGTTCAGGGACTGAAGCTTTCTTT. Protein: CASSVGSGTEAFF.

A remark on this clonotype: An end of the junction does not agree with germline; a read error may underlie this. The V call is TRBV7-3, the J call TRBJ2-1; tentative D call: TRBD1 (5 bases). Germline-derived CDR1 and CDR2 are SGHTA and FQGTGA. The CDR3 totals 16 residues. The CDR3 DNA reads as TGTGCCAGCAGCTTAGGGCAGGGTAGCTCCTGCAATGAGCAGTTCTTC. Its translation: CASSLGQGSSCNEQFF.

This chain uses TRBV9 with TRBJ2-1; TRBD2 agrees at 10 bases. The CDR3 runs 15 residues. The germline CDR1 and CDR2 sequences are SGDLS and YYNGEE. V shed 5 bases and J 4 bases; nucleotides not matched to a gene: 6. The DNA of the CDR3 is TGTGCCAGCAGTCTTACTAGCGGGGAATACAATGAGCAGTTCTTC. Translated, it gives CASSLTSGEYNEQFF. The complete variable domain, with remaining parts taken from reference TRBV9 and TRBJ2-1, reads DSGVTQTPKHLITATGQRVTLRCSPRSGDLSVYWYQQSLDQGLQFLIQYYNGEERAKGNILERFSAQQFPDLHSELNLSSLELGDSALYFCASSLTSGEYNEQFFGPGTRLTVL.